The clone carrying this TCR beta chain was recorded at least ten times. What it recognizes is unknown. CDR1 GTSNPN and CDR2 SVGIG come from the germline V gene (reference sequence). The CDR3 totals 11 residues. V lost 5 bases and J 6 bases, leaving 11 bases between the germline ends. This specimen belongs to a study of breast tumors, draining lymph nodes, adjacent tissues. Study conclusions and caveats: Data fit most tumor T cells coming from lymph node, expanding in tumor. Tumor TCR diversity was below lymph nodes but above nontumor tissue.

A single record per CDR3 protein comes from TCRdb applying MiXCR to the multiplex PCR reads. The sample contains some 150,000 distinct CDR3 sequences, about 34% of which appear only once. The lymph nodes were axillary draining lymph nodes from breast cancer patients. The TCR was taken from a female donor with breast cancer. Some clones in this sample may be carry-over from other donors' samples. The material sequenced was axillary lymph node tissue. The chain combines TRBV30 with TRBJ2-7; D ambiguous. This CDR3 reads CAWQHDGEQYF. For the CDR3, the DNA is TGTGCCTGGCAGCACGATGGCGAGCAGTACTTC.